The 22 T cell receptor beta chains below all came from one sample that was sequenced in a study of T cells in Graves' hyperthyroidism and ophthalmopathy. The source material, RNA transcripts, was used to amplify TCR beta CDR3 regions. TCR CDR3 underwent first-round RT-PCR with the HTBI primer set. TCRdb fed the multiplex PCR reads into MiXCR, producing one record per CDR3 protein. The sample holds about 640,000 distinct CDR3 sequences, around 21% seen once. Sequenced input: blood. Receptors originate from a man aged 30 to 45 with Graves' ophthalmopathy.

This clonotype was observed many times. The chain combines TRBV30 with TRBJ2-7; 9 nucleotides align to TRBD2. J lost 3 bases, V lost 7 bases, and 10 bases had no gene match. CDR1 and CDR2 (germline): GTSNPN, SVGIG (reference sequence). The CDR3 spans 14 residues. For the CDR3, the DNA is TGTGCCTCCAGTAAGGTGCGGGAGGGCTACGAGCAGTACTTC. Protein product: CASSKVREGYEQYF.

This chain's CDR3 is CASSYVSGRSSYNEQFF. For the CDR3, the DNA is TGTGCCAGCAGTTACGTTAGCGGGAGGAGCTCCTACAATGAGCAGTTCTTC. The V and J genes are TRBV6-2 or TRBV6-3 and TRBJ2-1, with 10 bases matching TRBD2. CDR1 and CDR2 from the germline V gene are MNHEY and SVGEGT. The CDR3 loop spans 17 amino acids. Trimming removed 2 bases from V and 0 bases from J; junction bases left unmatched: 4.

Ten or more counts support this clonotype. This chain connects TRBV18 to TRBJ1-5; D gene ambiguous. Per germline, CDR1 KGHSH and CDR2 LQKENI. The germline V and J ends were trimmed by 3 bases and 0 bases, with 6 bases remaining between them. CDR3 length: 14 amino acids. The CDR3 DNA reads TGTGCCAGCTCACCTGAGTATAGCAATCAGCCCCAGCATTTT. Residues: CASSPEYSNQPQHF.

The chain has TRBV10-3 and TRBJ2-2; possibly TRBD2 for D (6 bases). The CDR3 is 18 amino acids. CDR1 and CDR2 from the germline V gene are ENHRY and SYGVKD. With 6 bases removed from V and 3 bases from J, the gap between germline ends came to 23 bases. The CDR3 protein is CAISPDPGVGYDTGELFF. The CDR3 DNA reads TGTGCCATCAGCCCAGACCCGGGGGTGGGATATGACACCGGGGAGCTGTTTTTT.

The chain couples TRBV12-3 or TRBV12-4 to TRBJ2-2; D gene uncertain. The CDR3 has 14 amino acids. The V end was cut by 3 bases, the J end by 0 bases, with 5 bases between. The CDR3, as DNA: TGTGCCAGCAGTTTTGGGCCGAACACCGGGGAGCTGTTTTTT. Its translation is CASSFGPNTGELFF.

This clonotype came up many times. The chain is built from TRBV7-2 and TRBJ2-3, with 10 bases matching TRBD2. J was trimmed by 4 bases and V by 5 bases; bases with no gene match: 3. The CDR3 has 14 amino acids. Germline V gene sequence: CDR1 SGHTA, CDR2 FQGNSA. For the CDR3, the DNA is TGTGCCAGCAGCCCAGGACTAGCGGCAGATACGCAGTATTTT. Translation: CASSPGLAADTQYF.

V gene TRBV20-1 combines with J gene TRBJ2-1, with 10 bases fitting TRBD2. The CDR3 contains 10 residues. J gave up 14 bases and V 6 bases, and 4 bases lay outside the gene matches. Germline V CDR1 and CDR2: DFQATT, SNEGSKA (reference sequence). CDR3 DNA sequence: TGCAGTGCCCTAGCGGGAGAAGAGTTCTTC. The encoded protein is CSALAGEEFF.

V gene TRBV27 combines with J gene TRBJ2-7; no clear D gene. V lost 4 bases and J 2 bases, leaving 15 bases between the germline ends. CDR1 and CDR2 (germline): MNHEY, SMNVEV (reference sequence). There are 15 residues in the CDR3. CDR3 amino acids: CASSSYTQTAYEQYF. The CDR3 nucleotides are TGTGCCAGCAGTTCGTATACCCAAACCGCCTACGAGCAGTACTTC.

This clonotype was seen only a few times. This chain connects TRBV19 to TRBJ2-1; TRBD1 might be the D (6 bases). With 0 bases removed from V and 5 bases from J, the gap between germline ends came to 14 bases. Germline CDR1 reads LNHDA; CDR2 reads SQIVND (reference sequence). This CDR3 has 16 amino acids. The DNA for the CDR3 is TGTGCCAGTAGTATAGATTTGTCGACAGGAGACAATGAGCAGTTCTTC. Translation: CASSIDLSTGDNEQFF. The full variable domain, its missing parts supplied by reference TRBV19 and TRBJ2-1, is DGGITQSPKYLFRKEGQNVTLSCEQNLNHDAMYWYRQDPGQGLRLIYYSQIVNDFQKGDIAEGYSVSREKKESFPLTVTSAQKNPTAFYLCASSIDLSTGDNEQFFGPGTRLTVL.

The chain has TRBV5-1 and TRBJ1-1; perhaps TRBD1 as D (6 bases). Trimming took off 4 bases at V and 3 bases at J, with 25 bases between the two ends. This CDR3 has 18 amino acids. Germline assignment: CDR1 SGHRS and CDR2 YFSETQ. CDR3 DNA: TGCGCCAGCAGCCCCACGCCCGCCAGGGGAGGTTCGGACACTGAAGCTTTCTTT. As protein: CASSPTPARGGSDTEAFF.

This clonotype was seen a few times. The genes are TRBV14 and TRBJ2-1; 7 bases agree with TRBD2. Trimming took 2 bases from V and 9 from J; bases not matched to a gene: 7. CDR1 is SGHDN, CDR2 FVKESK, per germline. The CDR3 runs to 14 residues. DNA for the CDR3: TGTGCCAGCAGCCAATACGCGGGAGCGCGTGAGCAGTTCTTC. Protein: CASSQYAGAREQFF.

This clonotype appeared a few times. CDR3 region: CASSVTNSGNTIYF. CDR3 DNA: TGTGCCAGCAGCGTGACAAACTCTGGAAACACCATATATTTT. The chain carries TRBV11-1 and TRBJ1-3; D is uncertain. CDR1 and CDR2 (germline): SGHAT, FQDESV (reference sequence). V dropped 5 bases and J dropped 0 bases, with 8 bases sitting between them. CDR3 length: 14 amino acids.

This clonotype was seen only a few times. The chain is built from TRBV18 and TRBJ1-1; D not resolved. The CDR3 is 14 residues long. Trimming cost V 2 bases and J 4 bases, with 11 bases left between them. CDR1 is KGHSH, CDR2 LQKENI, per germline. For the CDR3, the DNA is TGTGCCAGCTCACCAGTTTGGACTTCCACTGAAGCTTTCTTT. Its protein product is CASSPVWTSTEAFF. The variable domain in full, completed from reference TRBV18 and TRBJ1-1, reads NAGVMQNPRHLVRRRGQEARLRCSPMKGHSHVYWYRQLPEEGLKFMVYLQKENIIDESGMPKERFSAEFPKEGPSILRIQQVVRGDSAAYFCASSPVWTSTEAFFGQGTRLTVV.

This chain joins TRBV9 and TRBJ2-7, with D unresolved. Between the trimmed V and J ends, which lost 0 bases and 5 bases, there was a span of 15 bases. CDR1 and CDR2 (germline): SGDLS, YYNGEE. There are 15 residues in the CDR3. CDR3 bases: TGTGCCAGCAGCGTAGGAGACGGACCCCAGCACGAGCAGTACTTC. It yields the protein CASSVGDGPQHEQYF. Full variable domain (missing parts from reference TRBV9 and TRBJ2-7): DSGVTQTPKHLITATGQRVTLRCSPRSGDLSVYWYQQSLDQGLQFLIQYYNGEERAKGNILERFSAQQFPDLHSELNLSSLELGDSALYFCASSVGDGPQHEQYFGPGTRLTVT.

The genes are TRBV10-3 and TRBJ1-5; D is undetermined. V lost 4 bases and J 2 bases, leaving 9 bases between the germline ends. Germline CDR1 and CDR2: ENHRY and SYGVKD. The CDR3 consists of 14 residues. CDR3 sequence reads: CAISASARNQPQHF. CDR3 coding DNA: TGTGCCATCAGTGCTTCAGCCCGCAATCAGCCCCAGCATTTT.

The sample holds a few counts of this clonotype. V gene TRBV28 combines with J gene TRBJ1-4; D not resolved. The CDR3 has 15 residues. Trimming removed 5 bases at V and 2 bases at J, with 12 bases between. CDR1 is MDHEN, CDR2 SYDVKM, per germline. The CDR3 loop is CASSSYKITNEKLFF. The CDR3 bases are TGTGCCAGCAGTAGCTACAAGATCACTAATGAAAAACTGTTTTTT.

This clonotype has a count of ten or more. The V call is TRBV2, the J call TRBJ2-7, with unresolved D. Germline CDR1 SNHLY, CDR2 FYNNEI. The CDR3 length is 12 residues. Deletions cut 6 bases from V and 6 bases from J, with 12 bases between. The CDR3 is CASRLLIVEQYF. As DNA, the CDR3 is TGTGCCAGCAGGCTACTCATAGTCGAGCAGTACTTC.

This clonotype was detected many times. V and J are TRBV28 and TRBJ1-4, with D tentatively TRBD1 (6 bases). This CDR3 is built from 14 residues. Trimming left V 7 bases short and J 8 bases short, with 17 bases between. The V gene's germline CDR1 is MDHEN and CDR2 SYDVKM. CDR3 sequence: CASTSAGEGEKLFF. The CDR3 nucleotides read TGTGCCAGCACTTCCGCAGGGGAGGGCGAAAAACTGTTTTTT.

The V and J genes are TRBV7-9 and TRBJ1-1, with 10 bases matching TRBD1. V lost 4 bases and J lost 5; bases outside the gene matches: 10. Looked up from germline, CDR1 is SEHNR and CDR2 is FQNEAQ (reference sequence). CDR3 length: 16 residues. The CDR3, as DNA: TGTGCCAGCAGCTACTGGGGACAGGGGAAAAGAACTGAAGCTTTCTTT. It yields the protein CASSYWGQGKRTEAFF. Full variable domain (remainder filled in from reference TRBV7-9 and TRBJ1-1): DTGVSQNPRHKITKRGQNVTFRCDPISEHNRLYWYRQTLGQGPEFLTYFQNEAQLEKSRLLSDRFSAERPKGSFSTLEIQRTEQGDSAMYLCASSYWGQGKRTEAFFGQGTRLTVV.

V gene TRBV7-2 combines with J gene TRBJ2-5; the match to TRBD2 covers 7 bases. The J segment lost 0 bases and the V segment lost 4 bases, leaving 11 bases of the junction unmatched. The CDR3 totals 17 residues. CDR1 is SGHTA, CDR2 FQGNSA, per germline. The CDR3 nucleotides read TGTGCCAGCAGCTCCCCCGGCGGGGGAATCTACCAAGAGACCCAGTACTTC. This translates into CASSSPGGGIYQETQYF. Variable domain in full (rest from reference TRBV7-2 and TRBJ2-5): GAGVSQSPSNKVTEKGKDVELRCDPISGHTALYWYRQSLGQGLEFLIYFQGNSAPDKSGLPSDRFSAERTGGSVSTLTIQRTQQEDSAVYLCASSSPGGGIYQETQYFGPGTRLLVL.

This clonotype has more than one count but fewer than ten. DNA for the CDR3: TGTGCCAGCAGCCAAGATAAAATGGCAAACGACCCTACTTTTTATGGCTACACCTTC. Protein product: CASSQDKMANDPTFYGYTF. V gene TRBV4-2 combines with J gene TRBJ1-2; D remains ambiguous. The germline gives CDR1 LGHNA, CDR2 YNFKEQ. The CDR3 is made up of 19 amino acids. V shed 0 bases and J shed 5 bases, with 25 bases lying between them.

J is TRBJ2-5 and V is TRBV20-1; the D call may be TRBD1 or TRBD2 (5 bases each). Per the germline V gene, CDR1 is DFQATT and CDR2 is SNEGSKA (reference sequence). The length of the CDR3 is 14 residues. The V and J ends lost 6 bases and 5 bases respectively, with 19 bases between them. The CDR3 sequence: CSALLGELGETQYF. CDR3 nucleotides: TGCAGTGCGCTACTGGGGGAGTTAGGTGAGACCCAGTACTTC.